A selection of T cell receptor beta chains follows, all from one sample in a study of blood T cells in healthy people across ages. Each CDR3 protein is one row after TCRdb ran MiXCR on the 5' RACE reads. The profile covers roughly 2 million distinct CDR3 sequences, with around 48% appearing a single time and approximately 2.1% taken by the ten largest. The sequenced sample was blood. The receptor source for this set is a middle-aged woman in good health. Both conserved end residues are part of each CDR3. D genes are given only for firm matches. Size tells how often a clone was seen (once, few, many) or the class of an expanded clone, and some rows leave it out.

J gene	D gene	clone size	V gene	CDR3 DNA	CDR3 protein
TRBJ2-1	TRBD2	NA	TRBV20-1	TGCAGTGCTATGACAACTAGCGGCACCTACAATGAGCAGTTCTTC	CSAMTTSGTYNEQFF
TRBJ1-2	NA	NA	TRBV7-2	TGTGCCAGCATCGCGGACTATGGCTACACCTTC	CASIADYGYTF
TRBJ1-6	NA	NA	TRBV6-5	TGTGCCAGCAGTGACCAATCCGGATCAGGTTCACCCCTCCACTTT	CASSDQSGSGSPLHF
TRBJ2-1	NA	few	TRBV20-1	TGCAGTGCTGGTCAACGAACGTCGTACAATGAGCAGTTCTTC	CSAGQRTSYNEQFF
TRBJ2-3	NA	NA	TRBV6-5	TGTGCCAGCAGTTACGCTAGCGCGGGCACAGATACGCAGTATTTT	CASSYASAGTDTQYF
TRBJ2-1	NA	NA	TRBV11-2	TGTGCCAGCAGCTTAGGCAAATTAGGTGAGCAGTTCTTC	CASSLGKLGEQFF
TRBJ2-5	NA	NA	TRBV7-2	TGTGCCAGCAGCTTAGATGGCAGGGATGAGACCCAGTACTTC	CASSLDGRDETQYF
TRBJ2-3	TRBD2	NA	TRBV10-2	TGCGCCAGCAGTGTTGAGGCTAGCGGGGGTCCTATGGATACGCAGTATTTT	CASSVEASGGPMDTQYF
TRBJ2-3	TRBD1	NA	TRBV11-3	TGTGCCAGCAGCTTACGGACAGGCCGAAGCACAGATACGCAGTATTTT	CASSLRTGRSTDTQYF
TRBJ2-3	NA	NA	TRBV10-3	TGTGCCATCAGCCCCGGAGGCAGAAACACAGGTACGCAGTATTTT	CAISPGGRNTGTQYF
TRBJ1-2	NA	NA	TRBV4-3	TGCGCCAGCAGCCAAGATAGGCAGGCCTTGATCTATGGCTACACCTTC	CASSQDRQALIYGYTF
TRBJ1-6	TRBD1	NA	TRBV12-3/TRBV12-4	TGTGCCAGCAGTGGAACCGGGACAGTAAATTCACCCCTCCACTTT	CASSGTGTVNSPLHF
TRBJ1-2	NA	few	TRBV4-2	TGTGCCAGCAGCCAAGATTCGGCAGGACAGAGCTATGGCTACACCTTC	CASSQDSAGQSYGYTF
TRBJ1-5	NA	NA	TRBV20-1	TGCAGTGCTTTAAACAGAGGATCGTATAGCAATCAGCCCCAGCATTTT	CSALNRGSYSNQPQHF
TRBJ2-1	TRBD2	NA	TRBV7-9	TGTGCCAGCATCACCGGGACTAGCGGGGGCAGCTCCTACAATGAGCAGTTCTTC	CASITGTSGGSSYNEQFF
TRBJ2-1	TRBD1	few	TRBV27	TGTGCCAGCAGTATTTCGACAGGGGGCAATGAGCAGTTCTTC	CASSISTGGNEQFF
TRBJ2-5	NA	NA	TRBV24-1	TGTGCCACCAGTGACCCGAGGGACCCTGTAAGGACCCAGTACTTC	CATSDPRDPVRTQYF
TRBJ2-5	TRBD1	few	TRBV7-9	TGTGCCAGCAGTTTCGGACAGGTTCAAGAGACCCAGTACTTC	CASSFGQVQETQYF
TRBJ2-7	NA	NA	TRBV12-3/TRBV12-4	TGTGCCAGCAGTTTAAGGCAGGGGCCCTACGAGGAGTACTTC	CASSLRQGPYEEYF
TRBJ2-3	TRBD1	NA	TRBV11-2	TGTGCCAGCAGCTGGATTGACAGGGACACAGATACGCAGTATTTT	CASSWIDRDTDTQYF
TRBJ1-1	NA	NA	TRBV12-3/TRBV12-4	TGTGCCAGCAACCTGCGGGGCAGAGGGACTGAAGCTTTCTTT	CASNLRGRGTEAFF
TRBJ1-5	NA	few	TRBV5-5	TGTGCCAGCAGCAACGGACCCATCCGGCCCCAGCATTTT	CASSNGPIRPQHF
TRBJ2-5	TRBD2	NA	TRBV7-2	TGTGCCAGCAGCTCCGTAGCGGGGGCAGAGACCCAGTACTTC	CASSSVAGAETQYF
TRBJ2-3	TRBD1	NA	TRBV2	TGTGCCAGCAGTGATCGACAGGGTAGCACAGATACGCAGTATTTT	CASSDRQGSTDTQYF
TRBJ2-5	TRBD1	NA	TRBV5-1	TGCGCCAGCAGCCAGCTAGGGGGCGAAGCAGAGACCCAGTACTTC	CASSQLGGEAETQYF
TRBJ2-6	NA	NA	TRBV7-9	TGTGCCAGTCGAGCCAGGGACGGGGGTTTGGGGGCCAACGTCCTGACTTTC	CASRARDGGLGANVLTF
TRBJ1-2	NA	NA	TRBV20-1	TGCAGTGCTAGTCGAACAGGGTCCTATGGCTACACCTTC	CSASRTGSYGYTF
TRBJ2-1	TRBD1	few	TRBV29-1	TGCAGCGTTGAGGTACCGGGACAGGGGACGGGGAATGAGCAGTTCTTC	CSVEVPGQGTGNEQFF
TRBJ2-1	NA	NA	TRBV7-9	TGTGCCAGCAGCTTCAATGCTGGGTCGGGGGAGCAGTTCTTC	CASSFNAGSGEQFF
TRBJ2-1	TRBD2	NA	TRBV15	TGTGCCACCAGCAGAGCGTCCGGGGGGGCCTACTACAATGAGCAGTTCTTC	CATSRASGGAYYNEQFF
TRBJ2-6	NA	NA	TRBV20-1	TGCAGTGCTAGAGAGGTAGCCGGGGCCAACGGCCTGACTTTC	CSAREVAGANGLTF
TRBJ1-5	TRBD1	NA	TRBV6-4	TGTGCCAGCAGGTCCCCAGACAGGGGGCTTGAGTATAGCAATCAGCCCCAGCATTTT	CASRSPDRGLEYSNQPQHF
TRBJ1-2	NA	NA	TRBV10-3	TGTGCCATCAATGACCGGGTTTTAGCTAACTATGGCTACACCTTC	CAINDRVLANYGYTF